The 30 T cell receptor beta chains below were found in one sample sequenced in a study of human T cells and chemical hapten exposure. Time point denoted: patch test 3, about 24 weeks after DPC sensitization. Treatment of the sample: therapeutic diphenylcyclopropenone sensitization with weekly scalp DPC. TCRdb analysed the RACE reads with MiXCR anew, one entry per CDR3 protein. The data contain some 71,000 distinct CDR3 sequences, around 10% of them singletons. The material sequenced was whole blood, taken in connection with sensitization to the hapten diphenylcyclopropenone (DPC). These receptors all come from a woman aged 50 to 60 with alopecia areata. Some clones in this sample may be carry-over from other donors' samples.

This clonotype has at least ten counts. The V call is TRBV3-1, the J call TRBJ2-7; no firm D call. The CDR3 loop spans 13 amino acids. The V end lost 4 bases, the J end lost 0 bases, and 7 bases lay between the germline ends. CDR1 and CDR2 from the germline V gene are LGHDT and YNNKEL (reference sequence). CDR3 residues: CASSRWSSYEQYF. DNA for the CDR3: TGTGCCAGCAGCCGCTGGAGCTCCTACGAGCAGTACTTC.

The sample holds many counts of this clonotype. This sequence joins TRBV20-1 and TRBJ1-2; D is uncertain. Germline assignment: CDR1 DFQATT and CDR2 SNEGSKA (reference sequence). Trimming took off 0 bases at V and 8 bases at J, with 19 bases between the two ends. The CDR3 totals 15 residues. CDR3 nucleotides: TGCAGTGCTAGAGAGAGGGCAGTTGAAGGTCGGGGCTACACCTTC. Protein product: CSARERAVEGRGYTF.

The rearrangement uses TRBV28 and TRBJ1-5, with TRBD1 matching over 7 bases. V lost 5 bases and J lost 6; bases outside the gene matches: 4. The V gene's germline CDR1 is MDHEN and CDR2 SYDVKM. The CDR3 runs 13 residues. CDR3 loop: CASSTRGLQPQHF. The CDR3 nucleotides read TGTGCCAGCAGTACTAGGGGGCTTCAGCCCCAGCATTTT.

At least ten counts were recorded for this clonotype. V and J are TRBV5-1 and TRBJ1-5; weak D call: TRBD1 (5 bases). The V gene lost 0 bases and the J gene lost 10 bases, with 11 bases spanning the gap. This CDR3 spans 13 amino acids. From germline, CDR1 is SGHRS and CDR2 YFSETQ. DNA for the CDR3: TGCGCCAGCAGCTTGGAAGACCGGGGCCCCCAGCATTTT. This gives the protein CASSLEDRGPQHF.

In its sample, this clonotype was seen many times. The chain couples TRBV9 to TRBJ1-1; D is ambiguous. Trimming took off 6 bases at V and 2 bases at J, with 14 bases between the two ends. Germline V CDR1 and CDR2: SGDLS, YYNGEE. This CDR3 spans 14 amino acids. This CDR3 is CASNQILGNTEAFF. Written as DNA, the CDR3 is TGTGCCAGCAACCAGATCCTTGGCAACACTGAAGCTTTCTTT.

There are a few counts of this clonotype. The rearrangement uses TRBV7-2 and TRBJ2-5; D is uncertain. The V gene's germline CDR1 is SGHTA and CDR2 FQGNSA. The CDR3 is made up of 14 amino acids. V lost 5 bases and J 2 bases, leaving 12 bases between the germline ends. The CDR3 nucleotides read TGTGCCAGCAGCCCGACAATGAGACAAGAGACCCAGTACTTC. Translation: CASSPTMRQETQYF. The variable domain in full, with the rest retrieved from reference TRBV7-2 and TRBJ2-5, is GAGVSQSPSNKVTEKGKDVELRCDPISGHTALYWYRQSLGQGLEFLIYFQGNSAPDKSGLPSDRFSAERTGGSVSTLTIQRTQQEDSAVYLCASSPTMRQETQYFGPGTRLLVL.

The chain is built from TRBV27 and TRBJ2-5; D is undetermined. The CDR3 sequence is 11 residues long. Looked up from germline, CDR1 is MNHEY and CDR2 is SMNVEV (reference sequence). V lost 6 bases, J lost 2 bases, and 4 bases lay in between. CDR3 protein: CASRGQETQYF. The DNA of the CDR3 is TGTGCCAGCAGGGGGCAAGAGACCCAGTACTTC.

Ten or more counts support this clonotype. This chain joins TRBV29-1 and TRBJ2-5; D remains unclear. The CDR3 runs to 11 residues. Per germline, CDR1 SQVTM and CDR2 ANQGSEA. The CDR3, as DNA: TGCACCATGCTCAGGCAAGAGACCCAGTACTTC. This codes for CTMLRQETQYF.

This clonotype was detected ten times or more. This chain joins TRBV6-5 and TRBJ1-1; no reliable D call. Germline V gives CDR1 MNHEY, CDR2 SVGAGI. The CDR3 length is 16 residues. Deletions cut 2 bases from V and 2 bases from J, with 15 bases between. CDR3 residues: CASSYTWTVGNTEAFF. The CDR3 nucleotides are TGTGCCAGCAGTTACACATGGACGGTGGGAAACACTGAAGCTTTCTTT.

Only a few counts were recorded for this clonotype. The genes are TRBV28 and TRBJ2-3; D might be TRBD2 (5 bases). The CDR3 sequence is 11 residues long. V was pared by 7 bases and J by 9 bases, with 11 bases between. Germline assignment: CDR1 MDHEN and CDR2 SYDVKM. The CDR3 spells CASNAGLTQYF. DNA for the CDR3: TGTGCCAGCAACGCGGGCCTCACGCAGTATTTT.

This clonotype was observed at least ten times. The J gene is TRBJ1-4, the V gene TRBV19; TRBD1 aligns across 7 bases. Germline V lookup: CDR1 LNHDA, CDR2 SQIVND (reference sequence). J was trimmed by 6 bases and V by 5 bases; bases with no gene match: 6. The length of the CDR3 is 14 residues. The CDR3, as DNA: TGTGCCAGTAGTTTTTGGCAGGGGGATGAAAAACTGTTTTTT. Translated: CASSFWQGDEKLFF.

This rearrangement joins TRBV5-6 to TRBJ2-4; D possibly corresponds to TRBD1 (5 bases). Trimming removed 4 bases from V and 9 bases from J, with 14 bases in between. This CDR3 contains 13 residues. Germline V gives CDR1 SGHDT, CDR2 YYEEEE. CDR3 region: CASSKSGRGIQYF. The CDR3 DNA reads TGTGCCAGCAGCAAATCAGGGCGAGGCATTCAGTACTTC.

This clonotype was counted only a few times. The chain employs TRBV6-5 and TRBJ1-4, with 7 positions matching TRBD1. Germline V gene lookup returns CDR1 MNHEY and CDR2 SVGAGI. This CDR3 is 14 amino acids long. Trimming cost V 6 bases and J 8 bases; bases outside gene matches: 9. CDR3 coding DNA: TGTGCCAGCAGATTTACAGGGGTCGGGGAAAAACTGTTTTTT. Residues: CASRFTGVGEKLFF.

There are many counts of this clonotype. The chain uses TRBV28 and TRBJ1-1; D remains ambiguous. CDR3 length: 11 amino acids. The germline V gene encodes CDR1 MDHEN and CDR2 SYDVKM. Between the trimmed V and J ends, which lost 5 bases and 2 bases, there was a span of 3 bases. The CDR3 reads CASSINTEAFF. The CDR3 DNA reads as TGTGCCAGCAGTATCAACACTGAAGCTTTCTTT.

This clonotype was counted only a few times. The V call is TRBV11-2, the J call TRBJ2-5; 10 bases fit TRBD2. V was pared by 4 bases and J by 1 base, with 6 bases of the junction left unmatched. Germline CDR1 SGHAT, CDR2 FQNNGV. CDR3 length: 16 residues. CDR3 region: CASSSTERGGQETQYF. The DNA of the CDR3 is TGTGCCAGCAGCTCCACGGAGCGGGGGGGCCAAGAGACCCAGTACTTC.

The CDR3 sequence is CASRGDPDSSPLHF. The CDR3 nucleotides read TGTGCCAGCAGAGGGGATCCCGACAGTTCACCCCTCCACTTT. This rearrangement joins TRBV12-3 or TRBV12-4 to TRBJ1-6, with D possibly TRBD1 on 5 matching bases. The V and J ends lost 6 bases and 9 bases respectively, with 15 bases between them. The CDR3 totals 14 residues.

The chain employs TRBV4-2 and TRBJ2-7; D might be TRBD1 or TRBD2, each matching 5 bases. The CDR3 spans 16 residues. The germline gives CDR1 LGHNA, CDR2 YNFKEQ. V was pared by 0 bases and J by 5 bases, with 17 bases between. The chain's CDR3 is CASSQEASGPLNEQYF. As DNA, the CDR3 is TGTGCCAGCAGCCAAGAAGCCTCGGGACCACTCAACGAGCAGTACTTC.

This CDR3 is CASSLAETLNQPQHF. The CDR3 DNA is TGTGCCAGCAGTTTAGCCGAGACTTTAAATCAGCCCCAGCATTTT. The V call is TRBV12-3 or TRBV12-4, the J call TRBJ1-5; D unclear. CDR3 length: 15 residues. V was cut by 0 bases and J by 4 bases, with 10 bases left in between.

This clonotype was seen repeatedly, ten times or more. The rearrangement joins TRBV18 to TRBJ1-3; tentative D call: TRBD1 (6 bases). Germline loops: CDR1 KGHSH, CDR2 LQKENI. This CDR3 comprises 14 residues. Trimming shortened V by 6 bases and J by 4 bases, and 13 bases separated the two germline ends. CDR3 coding DNA: TGTGCCAGCTCTCCAGGGGTGTCCGGAAACACCATATATTTT. Residues: CASSPGVSGNTIYF. Full variable domain (rest looked up from reference TRBV18 and TRBJ1-3): NAGVMQNPRHLVRRRGQEARLRCSPMKGHSHVYWYRQLPEEGLKFMVYLQKENIIDESGMPKERFSAEFPKEGPSILRIQQVVRGDSAAYFCASSPGVSGNTIYFGEGSWLTVV.

This chain uses TRBV7-7 with TRBJ2-2; D possibly corresponds to TRBD2 (5 bases). The germline V gene encodes CDR1 SSHAT and CDR2 FNYEAQ (reference sequence). V was cut by 5 bases and J by 8 bases, with 12 bases left in between. The CDR3 consists of 13 residues. The CDR3 nucleotides are TGTGCCAGCAGCCCAACTAGTCCGGGGGAGCTGTTTTTT. Amino acids: CASSPTSPGELFF. The full variable domain, with the rest looked up from reference TRBV7-7 and TRBJ2-2, is GAGVSQSPRYKVTKRGQDVTLRCDPISSHATLYWYQQALGQGPEFLTYFNYEAQPDKSGLPSDRFSAERPEGSISTLTIQRTEQRDSAMYRCASSPTSPGELFFGEGSRLTVL.

This clonotype was observed a few times. The genes are TRBV5-4 and TRBJ1-6, with D possibly matching TRBD1 (6 bases). Germline V lookup: CDR1 SGHNT, CDR2 YYREEE (reference sequence). V lost 3 bases to trimming and J lost 1 base, with 14 bases between them. This CDR3 is built from 17 residues. The CDR3: CASSSGQFVSYNSPLHF. As DNA, the CDR3 is TGTGCCAGCAGCTCCGGACAGTTTGTTTCCTATAATTCACCCCTCCACTTT.

Concerning this clonotype itself: Just one base apart from a much larger clone, this may be a read error. The rearrangement links TRBV27 to TRBJ2-7; D gene uncertain. The germline V gene has CDR1 MNHEY and CDR2 SMNVEV (reference sequence). V lost 3 bases and J lost 6, with 3 bases in between. CDR3 length: 10 amino acids. The CDR3 reads CASSFGEQYF. DNA for the CDR3: TGTGCCAGCAGTTTCGGCGAGCAGTACTTC.

This clonotype was seen many times. The rearrangement uses TRBV14 and TRBJ2-7; D not resolved. The CDR3 loop spans 13 amino acids. Trimming took 2 bases from V and 7 from J, leaving 12 bases between them. CDR1 and CDR2 (germline): SGHDN, FVKESK. The CDR3 loop reads CASSQQFLEEQYF. Written as DNA, the CDR3 is TGTGCCAGCAGCCAACAATTTCTAGAGGAGCAGTACTTC.

This clonotype was detected ten times or more. The rearrangement uses TRBV11-2 and TRBJ2-4; D is ambiguous. This CDR3 comprises 16 residues. CDR1 and CDR2 (germline): SGHAT, FQNNGV. V lost 8 bases, J lost 7 bases, and 24 bases lay in between. CDR3 sequence reads: CASRNPVGPVYNIQYF. The CDR3 region has the DNA TGTGCCAGCCGCAATCCCGTCGGGCCGGTTTATAACATTCAGTACTTC.

This clonotype appeared a few times. V gene TRBV7-9 combines with J gene TRBJ2-5, with 7 positions matching TRBD2. V was pared by 5 bases and J by 3 bases, with 12 bases of the junction left unmatched. Germline assignment: CDR1 SEHNR and CDR2 FQNEAQ (reference sequence). The CDR3 has 16 residues. The CDR3: CASSPPSGRVEETQYF. CDR3 DNA: TGTGCCAGCAGCCCACCTAGCGGAAGAGTCGAAGAGACCCAGTACTTC.

The rearrangement uses TRBV20-1 and TRBJ1-5, with D hard to call. Germline V CDR1 and CDR2: DFQATT, SNEGSKA (reference sequence). This CDR3 has 11 residues. Trimming took 3 bases from V and 12 from J, leaving 12 bases between them. The CDR3 bases are TGCAGTGCTAGGATTGTCGGGGTCCAGCATTTT. It encodes CSARIVGVQHF.

This clonotype has more than one count but fewer than ten. This CDR3 is CSACQTFLYNEQFF. The CDR3 DNA is TGCAGTGCATGTCAGACTTTCCTTTACAATGAGCAGTTCTTC. This chain uses TRBV20-1 with TRBJ2-1, with D hard to call. Germline loops: CDR1 DFQATT, CDR2 SNEGSKA (reference sequence). The CDR3 loop spans 14 amino acids. V gave up 6 bases and J gave up 4 bases, with 16 bases separating them.

This clonotype was seen ten or more times. The chain joins TRBV12-2 to TRBJ1-1; the table names TRBD1, a call not compared with the DNA. TRBV12-2 is recorded as a pseudogene. This CDR3 spans 15 amino acids. The CDR3 region has the DNA TGTGCAAGTCGCCTCCTACAGGGAATCGCGACTGAAGCTTTCTTT. Encoded protein: CASRLLQGIATEAFF.

This chain connects TRBV5-1 to TRBJ2-3; 7 nucleotides match TRBD1. The germline V gene has CDR1 SGHRS and CDR2 YFSETQ. V trimming: 4 bases; J trimming: 7 bases; junction bases outside the gene matches: 3. This CDR3 spans 12 amino acids. CDR3 residues: CASSLTGNTQYF. CDR3 nucleotide sequence: TGCGCCAGCAGCCTGACAGGGAATACGCAGTATTTT.

This clonotype appeared a few times. The gene calls are TRBV13 and TRBJ2-2, with 7 bases identical to TRBD2. The V segment lost 5 bases and the J segment 0 bases; nucleotides outside the gene matches: 6. The CDR3 loop spans 16 amino acids. In germline, CDR1 is PRHDT, CDR2 FYEKMQ (reference sequence). CDR3 amino acids: CASSRQRGTNTGELFF. CDR3 nucleotide sequence: TGTGCCAGCAGCCGACAGCGGGGAACGAACACCGGGGAGCTGTTTTTT.